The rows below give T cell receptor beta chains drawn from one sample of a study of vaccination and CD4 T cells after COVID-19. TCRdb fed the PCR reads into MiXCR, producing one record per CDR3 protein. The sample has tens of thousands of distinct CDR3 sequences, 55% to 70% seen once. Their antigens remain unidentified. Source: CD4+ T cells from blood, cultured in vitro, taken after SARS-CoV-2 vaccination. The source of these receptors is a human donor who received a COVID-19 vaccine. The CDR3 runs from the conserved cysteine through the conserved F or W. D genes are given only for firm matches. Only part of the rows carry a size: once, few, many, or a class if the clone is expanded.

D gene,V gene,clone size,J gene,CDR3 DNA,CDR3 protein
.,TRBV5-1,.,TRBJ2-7,TGCGCCAGCAGCTTGGGGATTGATAGGTTCCCTCAATACGAGCAGTACTTC,CASSLGIDRFPQYEQYF
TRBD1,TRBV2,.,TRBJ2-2,TGTGCCAGCAGCCCCCGGGACAGGGGAAACACCGGGGAGCTGTTTTTT,CASSPRDRGNTGELFF
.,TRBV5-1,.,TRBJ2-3,TGCGCCAGCAGCCGCCGACCTATAGGGCGCGTAGAGACAGATACGCAGTATTTT,CASSRRPIGRVETDTQYF
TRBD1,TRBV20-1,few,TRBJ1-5,TGCAGTGCTAGAGATACTGACAGGGAGAAGAATCAGCCCCAGCATTTT,CSARDTDREKNQPQHF
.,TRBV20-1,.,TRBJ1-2,TGCAGTGCTACTCCGGGACTTGGAAGCTACACCTTC,CSATPGLGSYTF
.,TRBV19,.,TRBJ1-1,TGTGCCAGTCGAAATCGCCGGGACCCAAAGGGGAACACTGAAGCTTTCTTT,CASRNRRDPKGNTEAFF
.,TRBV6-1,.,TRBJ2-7,TGTGCCAGCAGTGAAATCTTGACAGACTCTAGCGAGCAGTACTTC,CASSEILTDSSEQYF
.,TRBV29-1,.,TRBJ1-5,TGCAGCGTTGAATTAGGTCGGGGTCAGCCCCAGCATTTT,CSVELGRGQPQHF
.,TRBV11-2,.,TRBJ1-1,TGTGCCAGCAGCTTAGGGCAACCGGGAAAGGCGACTGAAGCTTTCTTT,CASSLGQPGKATEAFF
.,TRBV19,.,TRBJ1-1,TGTGCCAGTAGTATCCAGGCCACCACTGAAGCTTTCTTT,CASSIQATTEAFF
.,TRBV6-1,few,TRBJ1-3,TGTGCCAGCAGTCCAGCGGGATACTCTGGAAACACCATATATTTT,CASSPAGYSGNTIYF
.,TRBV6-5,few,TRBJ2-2,TGTGCCAGCAGTTACTCCTACACAGGGAGATCCGGGGAGCTGTTTTTT,CASSYSYTGRSGELFF
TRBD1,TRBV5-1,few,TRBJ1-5,TGCGCCAGCAGCTCGGGACAGGGGAGAGAGCCCCAGCATTTT,CASSSGQGREPQHF
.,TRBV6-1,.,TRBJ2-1,TGTGCCAGCAGGAGGGGGGGAGTCGGGGAGCAGTTCTTC,CASRRGGVGEQFF
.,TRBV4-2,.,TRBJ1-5,TGTGCCAGCAGCCAAGTTAGCAATCAGCCCCAGCATTTT,CASSQVSNQPQHF
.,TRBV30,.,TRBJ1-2,TGTGCCTGGACGTCGAGGGGAACACGCAACCGTAACTATGGCTACACCTTC,CAWTSRGTRNRNYGYTF
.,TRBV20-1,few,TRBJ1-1,TGCAGTGCTAGAGATGTGAACACTGAAGCTTTCTTT,CSARDVNTEAFF
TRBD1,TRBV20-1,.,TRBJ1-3,TGCAGTGCCGGACAGGACGGACTCGGGGGAAACACCATATATTTT,CSAGQDGLGGNTIYF
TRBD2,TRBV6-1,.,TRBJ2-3,TGTGCCAGCAGCCTACGGACTAGCTTTAGCACAGATACGCAGTATTTT,CASSLRTSFSTDTQYF
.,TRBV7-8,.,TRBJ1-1,TGTGCCAGCAGCCATGGACGGGATACCTCCAAGAACACTGAAGCTTTCTTT,CASSHGRDTSKNTEAFF
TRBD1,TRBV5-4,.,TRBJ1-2,TGTGCCAGCAGCCCGGGACAGGCACAAGGGGGCTACACCTTC,CASSPGQAQGGYTF
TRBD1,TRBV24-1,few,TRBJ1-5,TGTGCCACCAGTCTACAGGGGTCGATCCAGCCCCAGCATTTT,CATSLQGSIQPQHF
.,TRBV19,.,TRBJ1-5,TGTGCCAGTAGTATAGCCAGGTATAGCAATCAGCCCCAGCATTTT,CASSIARYSNQPQHF
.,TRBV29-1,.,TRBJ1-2,TGCAGCGTACAGGGTAACTATGGCTACACCTTC,CSVQGNYGYTF
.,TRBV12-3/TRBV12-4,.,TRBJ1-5,TGTGCCAGCAGTCTCGAGAGGGGGGATCAGCCCCAGCATTTT,CASSLERGDQPQHF
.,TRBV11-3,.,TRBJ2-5,TGTGCCAGCCGGGGGAGGCAAGAGACCCAGTACTTC,CASRGRQETQYF
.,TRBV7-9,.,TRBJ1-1,TGTGCCAGCAGCTTATCCACTGAAGCTTTCTTT,CASSLSTEAFF
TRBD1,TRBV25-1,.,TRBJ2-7,TGTGCCAGCAGTAGGGGACAGGGCTCCTACGAGCAGTACTTC,CASSRGQGSYEQYF
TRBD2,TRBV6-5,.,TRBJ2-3,TGTGCCAGCAGTTCGGGACTAGCGACAGATACGCAGTATTTT,CASSSGLATDTQYF
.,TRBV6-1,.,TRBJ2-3,TGTGCCAGCGTTCCCCGGGGGGACAGGAGCACAGATACGCAGTATTTT,CASVPRGDRSTDTQYF
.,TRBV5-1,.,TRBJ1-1,TGCGCCAGCAGCTTCGGCCGGGCGTCGAACACTGAAGCTTTCTTT,CASSFGRASNTEAFF
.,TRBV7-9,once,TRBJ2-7,TGTGCCAGCAGCTTGAGAGGGGACACTTCCTACGAGCAGTACTTC,CASSLRGDTSYEQYF
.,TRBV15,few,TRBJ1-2,TGTGCCACCGGGGGGCGGTACTATGGCTACACCTTC,CATGGRYYGYTF
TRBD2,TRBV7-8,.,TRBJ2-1,TGTGCCAGCAGCCCAGGACTAGCGGGGGTTAATGAGCAGTTCTTC,CASSPGLAGVNEQFF
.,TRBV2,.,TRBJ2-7,TGTGCCAGCAGTGAAAGTTTTGGGCACAGGGCCAGTCTAACCTACGAGCAGTACTTC,CASSESFGHRASLTYEQYF
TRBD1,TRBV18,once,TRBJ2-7,TGTGCCAGCTCACCTGGACAGGGGGCGGGCGAGCAGTACTTC,CASSPGQGAGEQYF
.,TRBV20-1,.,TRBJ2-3,TGCAGTCAAACTATGGGTAGACGGGTCGATACGCAGTATTTT,CSQTMGRRVDTQYF
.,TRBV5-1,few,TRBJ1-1,TGCGCCAGCAGCTTGAGACCGGGCCTGAACACTGAAGCTTTCTTT,CASSLRPGLNTEAFF
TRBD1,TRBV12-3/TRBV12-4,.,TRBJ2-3,TGTGCCAGCAGTCGACAGGGGAAGGATACGCAGTATTTT,CASSRQGKDTQYF
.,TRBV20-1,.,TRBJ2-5,TGCAGTGCTAGAGGGGCCGGGGCTTTGGAGACCCAGTACTTC,CSARGAGALETQYF
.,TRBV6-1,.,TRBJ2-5,TGTGCCAGCAGTCCCCGGGCGAGGGGCACCCAGTACTTC,CASSPRARGTQYF
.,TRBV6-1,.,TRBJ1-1,TGTGCCAGCAGAACCCGAGCGAGGGGCACTGAAGCTTTCTTT,CASRTRARGTEAFF